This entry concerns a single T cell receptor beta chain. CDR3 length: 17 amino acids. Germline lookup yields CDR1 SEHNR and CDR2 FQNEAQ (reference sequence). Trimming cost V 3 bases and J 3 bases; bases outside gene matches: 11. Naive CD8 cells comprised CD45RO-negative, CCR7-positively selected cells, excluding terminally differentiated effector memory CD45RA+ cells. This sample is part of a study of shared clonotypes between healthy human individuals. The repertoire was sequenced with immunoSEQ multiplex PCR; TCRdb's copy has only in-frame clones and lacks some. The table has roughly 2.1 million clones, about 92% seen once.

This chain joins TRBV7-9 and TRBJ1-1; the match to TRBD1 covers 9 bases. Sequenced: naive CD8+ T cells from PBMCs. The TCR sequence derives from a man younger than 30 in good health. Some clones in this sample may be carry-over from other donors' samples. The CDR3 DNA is TGTGCCAGCAGCTTTATAACTGCGGGACAGGGCTACACTGAAGCTTTCTTT. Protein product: CASSFITAGQGYTEAFF.